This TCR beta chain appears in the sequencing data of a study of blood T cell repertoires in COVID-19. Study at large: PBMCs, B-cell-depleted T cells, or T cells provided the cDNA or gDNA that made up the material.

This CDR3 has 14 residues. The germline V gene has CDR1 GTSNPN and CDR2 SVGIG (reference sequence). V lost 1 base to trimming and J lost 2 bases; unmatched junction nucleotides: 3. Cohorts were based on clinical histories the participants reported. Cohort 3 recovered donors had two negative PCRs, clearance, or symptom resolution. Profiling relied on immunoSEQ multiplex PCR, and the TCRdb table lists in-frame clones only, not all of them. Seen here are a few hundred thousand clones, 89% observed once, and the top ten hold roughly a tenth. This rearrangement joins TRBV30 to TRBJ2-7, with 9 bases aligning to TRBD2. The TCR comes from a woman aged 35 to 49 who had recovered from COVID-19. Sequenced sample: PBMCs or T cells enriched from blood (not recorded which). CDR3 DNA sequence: TGTGCCTGGAGTGGCGGGAGGGGGACCTACGAGCAGTACTTC. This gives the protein CAWSGGRGTYEQYF.